These T cell receptor beta chains were read from a single sample in a study of OX40 agonist ivuxolimab in advanced cancers. Data came from immunoSEQ multiplex PCR; TCRdb stores just in-frame clones and leaves some out. The table lists around 55,000 clones, 70% to 90% of them singletons, with 9% to 15% in the top ten. The material sequenced was CD4+ or CD8+ T cells sorted from blood, taken in a trial of the OX40 agonist ivuxolimab. The receptors were gathered from an adult with an advanced solid tumor such as melanoma, head and neck, liver or kidney cancer. CDR3s include the opening cysteine and the closing phenylalanine or tryptophan. The order of the fields is CDR3 length, clone size, D gene, J gene, V gene, CDR3 protein, CDR3 DNA. D genes are given only for firm matches. Size tells how often a clone was seen (once, few, many) or the class of an expanded clone, and some rows leave it out.

cdr3_length: 13
clone_size: -
d_call: -
j_call: TRBJ2-7
v_call: TRBV7-9
cdr3_aa: CASSPQVSYEQYF
cdr3_nt: TGTGCCAGCAGCCCACAGGTATCCTACGAGCAGTACTTC

cdr3_length: 15
clone_size: -
d_call: -
j_call: TRBJ1-4
v_call: TRBV9
cdr3_aa: CASSVGWAANEKLFF
cdr3_nt: TGTGCCAGCAGCGTAGGATGGGCAGCTAATGAAAAACTGTTTTTT

cdr3_length: 14
clone_size: -
d_call: -
j_call: TRBJ1-1
v_call: TRBV9
cdr3_aa: CASSVGGSNTEAFF
cdr3_nt: TGTGCCAGCAGCGTAGGAGGTTCGAACACTGAAGCTTTCTTT

cdr3_length: 13
clone_size: -
d_call: -
j_call: TRBJ2-7
v_call: TRBV2
cdr3_aa: CASTLSFRREQYF
cdr3_nt: TGTGCCAGCACCCTCAGCTTTAGACGGGAGCAGTACTTC

cdr3_length: 19
clone_size: -
d_call: TRBD1
j_call: TRBJ2-1
v_call: TRBV5-6
cdr3_aa: CASSPGQGIVGSSYNEQFF
cdr3_nt: TGTGCCAGCAGCCCGGGACAGGGGATTGTAGGGAGCTCCTACAATGAGCAGTTCTTC

cdr3_length: 15
clone_size: -
d_call: -
j_call: TRBJ2-1
v_call: TRBV5-1
cdr3_aa: CASSLGGSSYNEQFF
cdr3_nt: TGCGCCAGCAGCTTGGGGGGGAGCTCCTACAATGAGCAGTTCTTC

cdr3_length: 13
clone_size: -
d_call: -
j_call: TRBJ1-1
v_call: TRBV30
cdr3_aa: CAWLNRAPGEAFF
cdr3_nt: TGTGCCTGGCTCAACCGGGCCCCGGGGGAAGCTTTCTTT

cdr3_length: 14
clone_size: -
d_call: TRBD2
j_call: TRBJ2-2
v_call: TRBV6-1
cdr3_aa: CASSVGLGTGELFF
cdr3_nt: TGTGCCAGCAGCGTCGGACTAGGGACCGGGGAGCTGTTTTTT

cdr3_length: 15
clone_size: -
d_call: TRBD2
j_call: TRBJ2-1
v_call: TRBV18
cdr3_aa: CASSLAGAAYNEQFF
cdr3_nt: TGTGCCAGCTCACTAGCGGGAGCGGCCTACAATGAGCAGTTCTTC

cdr3_length: 15
clone_size: once
d_call: TRBD1
j_call: TRBJ1-5
v_call: TRBV6-5
cdr3_aa: CASSRSGTGSEPQHF
cdr3_nt: TGTGCCAGCAGCCGATCCGGGACAGGGTCGGAGCCCCAGCATTTT